The clone carrying this T cell receptor beta chain was seen just once. The data derive from a study of blood T cell repertoires in COVID-19. Study information: Whether acute or convalescent, the COVID-19 samples came from the United States, Italy and Spain. T cells, B-cell-depleted T cells, or PBMCs supplied cDNA or gDNA.

V lost 2 bases, J lost 4 bases, and 6 bases stayed unmatched. The CDR3 has 17 amino acids. Germline assignment: CDR1 MDHEN and CDR2 SYDVKM. Authors' processing steps: Counts of nucleated cells, estimated from reference gene primer amplification, were obtained. Here immunoSEQ multiplex PCR was the method, and the copy in TCRdb shows in-frame clones only, minus some. That table is the source of V, J and clone size, and D and trimming were worked out from the DNA. Of 20,000 to 30,000 clones in the sample, 60% to 85% are singletons; the top ten hold more than 12%. Specimen: peripheral blood. The origin of this receptor is a man at least 80 years old with active or convalescent COVID-19. The chain carries TRBV28 and TRBJ2-7; 15 positions agree with TRBD2. The CDR3 sequence is CASSLLGLAGGPYEQYF. As DNA, the CDR3 is TGTGCCAGCAGTTTACTGGGACTAGCGGGAGGACCATACGAGCAGTACTTC.